This is a list of T cell receptor beta chains from one sample in a study of regulatory T cells in long-lasting Graves disease. TCRdb itself ran the multiplex PCR reads through MiXCR, one entry per CDR3 protein. The table has some 450,000 distinct CDR3 sequences, roughly 17% seen once; the top ten hold about 10%. These sequences were also reported in another study, on T cells in Graves' hyperthyroidism and ophthalmopathy.

The specimen comprised peripheral blood mononuclear cells (PBMCs), sampled at new diagnosis, from a patient treated with antithyroid drugs. All receptors derive from a woman in her 30s with Graves disease. The CDR3 runs from the conserved cysteine through the conserved F or W. The order of the fields is J gene, V gene, D gene, clone size, CDR3 protein, CDR3 DNA. The D gene is left open where the match is weak. Expanded clones are given a class, and other clones once, few, many or no size at all.

TRBJ2-4 | TRBV6-1 | NA | few | CASLDRAKNIQYF | TGTGCCAGCTTGGACCGGGCCAAAAACATTCAGTACTTC
TRBJ1-1 | TRBV5-1 | NA | many | CASSLPRRAPNTEAFF | TGCGCCAGCAGCTTGCCCCGTCGGGCCCCGAACACTGAAGCTTTCTTT
TRBJ1-2 | TRBV6-5 | NA | many | CASSYSQGNYGYTF | TGTGCCAGCAGTTATTCACAGGGAAACTATGGCTACACCTTC
TRBJ2-4 | TRBV18 | TRBD2 | NA | CASSPPLAGGLGAKNIQYF | TGTGCCAGCTCACCACCCCTAGCGGGAGGTCTGGGAGCCAAAAACATTCAGTACTTC
TRBJ1-1 | TRBV19 | NA | NA | CAIRGRVGVDTEAFF | TGTGCCATCCGGGGTCGTGTGGGTGTAGACACTGAAGCTTTCTTT
TRBJ2-2 | TRBV9 | TRBD1 | NA | CASSVGRGQGTGELFF | TGTGCCAGCAGCGTAGGCAGGGGGCAGGGCACCGGGGAGCTGTTTTTT
TRBJ2-1 | TRBV11-2 | TRBD2 | NA | CTSSPKGLAPNEQFF | TGTACCAGCAGCCCCAAGGGACTAGCGCCCAATGAGCAGTTCTTC
TRBJ2-7 | TRBV28 | TRBD2 | NA | CASSLAGETYEQYF | TGTGCCAGCAGTCTAGCGGGTGAGACCTACGAGCAGTACTTC
TRBJ1-2 | TRBV9 | NA | many | CASSVVPGNNYGYTF | TGTGCCAGCAGCGTAGTGCCAGGAAACAACTATGGCTACACCTTC
TRBJ2-1 | TRBV7-3 | NA | NA | CAGSLGPNNEQFF | TGTGCCGGCAGTTTGGGTCCAAACAATGAGCAGTTCTTC
TRBJ2-7 | TRBV20-1 | TRBD2 | many | CSADSNTGTRIYEQYF | TGCAGTGCCGACTCGAACACCGGGACTAGGATCTACGAGCAGTACTTC
TRBJ2-5 | TRBV7-7 | NA | NA | CASSLADIRGETQYF | TGTGCTAGCAGCTTAGCCGACATTAGGGGAGAGACCCAGTACTTC
TRBJ2-5 | TRBV7-2 | TRBD2 | many | CASSLRTSGSGIQETQYF | TGTGCCAGCAGCTTAAGGACTAGCGGGAGTGGGATCCAAGAGACCCAGTACTTC
TRBJ1-2 | TRBV10-3 | NA | few | CATDDTIAGGYTF | TGTGCCACCGATGACACTATCGCGGGTGGCTACACCTTC
TRBJ2-3 | TRBV2 | TRBD2 | many | CASRIAGSGTDTQYF | TGTGCCAGCAGGATAGCGGGATCTGGCACAGATACGCAGTATTTT
TRBJ2-1 | TRBV20-1 | TRBD2 | NA | CSARLAEYNEQFF | TGCAGTGCTAGACTAGCGGAATACAATGAGCAGTTCTTC